This is a list of T cell receptor beta chains from one sample in a study of cytomegalovirus exposure and HLA in healthy donors. This table comes from immunoSEQ multiplex PCR, and its TCRdb copy is limited to in-frame clones, with some not included. The listing contains 40,000 to 50,000 clones. Sequenced material: PBMCs. The source is a woman in her 40s in good health and CMV-seronegative. CDR3s include the opening cysteine and the closing phenylalanine or tryptophan. Each record gives: V gene, D gene, J gene, CDR3 DNA, CDR3 protein. The D gene is left open where the match is weak.

>TRBV19|TRBD1|TRBJ1-2
TGTGCCAGTAGTACGGTAGCAGGGGGGCCAAACTATGGCTACACCTTC
CASSTVAGGPNYGYTF
>TRBV6-5|.|TRBJ1-6
TGTGCCAGCACACTCCTCGTCCCAAATTCACCCCTCCACTTT
CASTLLVPNSPLHF
>TRBV7-9|.|TRBJ2-2
TGTGCCAGCAGCCCAAGGGGTGGCATCACCGGGGAGCTGTTTTTT
CASSPRGGITGELFF
>TRBV7-2|.|TRBJ2-7
TGTGCCAGCAGCTTAAGAATCTTACCTACGAGGCAGTACTTC
CASSLRILPTRQYF
>TRBV30|TRBD2|TRBJ2-1
TGTGCCGGGAGTGTAATGAGACTAGCGTTGAACCCCCCGTTCTTC
CAGSVMRLALNPPFF
>TRBV5-8|TRBD2|TRBJ2-3
TGTGCCAGCCTCGATAGCGGGGGAGATACAGATACGCAGTATTTT
CASLDSGGDTDTQYF
>TRBV6-5|TRBD1|TRBJ1-1
TGTGCCAGCAGAAAACAGGGGACGTGGTCTGAAGCTTTCTTT
CASRKQGTWSEAFF
>TRBV10-1|.|TRBJ1-5
TGCGCCAGCGGCGGACCCCAGCATTTT
CASGGPQHF
>TRBV18|TRBD1|TRBJ1-5
TGTGCCAGCTCACCCGGGACAGGGGATCAGCCCCAGCATTTT
CASSPGTGDQPQHF
>TRBV11-3|TRBD2|TRBJ2-1
TGTGCCAGCAGCTTAGGGACTAGCGGTACCTACAATGAGCAGTTCTTC
CASSLGTSGTYNEQFF
>TRBV7-2|TRBD1|TRBJ2-7
TGTGCCAGCAGCAAGGGACAGGGGGGCGAGCAGTACTTC
CASSKGQGGEQYF
>TRBV7-9|.|TRBJ2-7
TGTGCCAGCAGCACCCTCCAGGGCTACGAGCAGTACTTC
CASSTLQGYEQYF
>TRBV25-1|TRBD2|TRBJ2-7
TGTGCCAGCAGTGAAGATCTAGCGGGGGAAGGGGTAGACGAGCAGTACTTC
CASSEDLAGEGVDEQYF
>TRBV29-1|TRBD1|TRBJ2-7
TGCAGCGCTTGGACAGGGGGCAACGAGCAGTACTTC
CSAWTGGNEQYF
>TRBV6-4|TRBD2|TRBJ2-3
TGTGCCAGCAGTGCTAGCGGGGATACGCAGTATTTT
CASSASGDTQYF
>TRBV19|TRBD2|TRBJ2-6
TGTGCCAGTAGTAGGCTAGCGGGCTCTGGGGCCAACGTCCTGACTTTC
CASSRLAGSGANVLTF
>TRBV29-1|.|TRBJ2-1
TGCAGCGTTGGGGCAGGGGTACACAATGAGCAGTTCTTC
CSVGAGVHNEQFF
>TRBV4-3|.|TRBJ2-4
TGCGCCAGCAGCCAAGGGATGGGAGGAACCAAAAACATTCAGTACTTC
CASSQGMGGTKNIQYF
>TRBV6-7|TRBD1|TRBJ1-1
TGTGCCAGCAGTTACTTGGGACAGGGAGGGGACACTGAAGCTTTCTTT
CASSYLGQGGDTEAFF
>TRBV6-5|.|TRBJ1-2
TGTGCCAGCAGGACATCGAACTATGGCTACACCTTC
CASRTSNYGYTF
>TRBV18|.|TRBJ1-5
TGTGCCAGCTCACCAGGGCAGGTAGATAGCAATCAGCCCCAGCATTTT
CASSPGQVDSNQPQHF
>TRBV6-6|.|TRBJ1-3
TGTGCCAGCAGCCAATCGGACTCTGGAAACAACATATATTTT
CASSQSDSGNNIYF